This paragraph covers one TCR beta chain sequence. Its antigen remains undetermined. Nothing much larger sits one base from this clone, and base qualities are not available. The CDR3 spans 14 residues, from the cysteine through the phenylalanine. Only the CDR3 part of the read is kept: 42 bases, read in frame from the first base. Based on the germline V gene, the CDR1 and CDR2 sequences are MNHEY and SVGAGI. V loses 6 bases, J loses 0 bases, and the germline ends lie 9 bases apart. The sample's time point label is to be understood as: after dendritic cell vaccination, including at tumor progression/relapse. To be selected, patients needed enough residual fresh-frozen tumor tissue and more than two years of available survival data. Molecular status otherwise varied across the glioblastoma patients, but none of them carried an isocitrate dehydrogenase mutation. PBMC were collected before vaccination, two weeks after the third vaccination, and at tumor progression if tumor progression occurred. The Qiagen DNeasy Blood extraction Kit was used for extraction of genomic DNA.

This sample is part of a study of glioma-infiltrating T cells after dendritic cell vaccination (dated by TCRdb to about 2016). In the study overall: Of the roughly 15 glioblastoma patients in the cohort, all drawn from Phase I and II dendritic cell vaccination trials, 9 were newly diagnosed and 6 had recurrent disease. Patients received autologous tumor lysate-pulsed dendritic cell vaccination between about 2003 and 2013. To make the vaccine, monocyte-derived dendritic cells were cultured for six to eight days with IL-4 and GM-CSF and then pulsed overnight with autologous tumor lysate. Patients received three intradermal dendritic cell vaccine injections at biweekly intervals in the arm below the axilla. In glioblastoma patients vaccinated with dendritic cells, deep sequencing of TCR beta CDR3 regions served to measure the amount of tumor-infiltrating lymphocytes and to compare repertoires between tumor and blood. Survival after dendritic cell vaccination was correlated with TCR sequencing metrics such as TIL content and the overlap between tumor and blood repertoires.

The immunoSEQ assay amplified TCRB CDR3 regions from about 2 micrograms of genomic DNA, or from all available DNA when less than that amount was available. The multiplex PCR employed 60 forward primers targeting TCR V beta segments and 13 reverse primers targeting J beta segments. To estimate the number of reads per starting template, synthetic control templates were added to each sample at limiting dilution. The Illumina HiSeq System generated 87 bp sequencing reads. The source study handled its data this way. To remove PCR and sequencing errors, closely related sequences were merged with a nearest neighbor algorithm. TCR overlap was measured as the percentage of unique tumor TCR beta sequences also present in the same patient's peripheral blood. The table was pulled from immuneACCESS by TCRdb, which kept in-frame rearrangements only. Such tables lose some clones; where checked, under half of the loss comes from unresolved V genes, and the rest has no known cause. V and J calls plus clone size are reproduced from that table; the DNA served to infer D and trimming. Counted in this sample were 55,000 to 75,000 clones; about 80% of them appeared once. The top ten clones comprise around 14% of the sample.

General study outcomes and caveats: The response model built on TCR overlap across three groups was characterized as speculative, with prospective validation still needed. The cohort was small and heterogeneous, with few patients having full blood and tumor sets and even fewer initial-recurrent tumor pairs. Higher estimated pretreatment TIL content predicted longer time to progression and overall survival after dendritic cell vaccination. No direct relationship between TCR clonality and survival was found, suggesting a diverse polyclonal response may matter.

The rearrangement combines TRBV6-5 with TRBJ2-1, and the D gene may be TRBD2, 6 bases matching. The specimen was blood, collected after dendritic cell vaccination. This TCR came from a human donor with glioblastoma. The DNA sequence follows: TGTGCCAGCAGGTCCGGGAGCTCCTACAATGAGCAGTTCTTC. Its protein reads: CASRSGSSYNEQFF.